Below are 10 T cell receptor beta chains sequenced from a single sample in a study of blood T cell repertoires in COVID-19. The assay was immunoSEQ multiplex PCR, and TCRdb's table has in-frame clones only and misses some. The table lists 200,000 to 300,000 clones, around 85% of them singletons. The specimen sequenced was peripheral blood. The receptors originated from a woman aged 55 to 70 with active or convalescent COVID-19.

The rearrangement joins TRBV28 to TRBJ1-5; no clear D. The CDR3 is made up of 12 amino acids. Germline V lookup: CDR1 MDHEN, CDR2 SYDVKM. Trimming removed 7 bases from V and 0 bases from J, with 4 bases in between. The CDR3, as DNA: TGTGCCAGCACGGGTAGCAATCAGCCCCAGCATTTT. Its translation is CASTGSNQPQHF.

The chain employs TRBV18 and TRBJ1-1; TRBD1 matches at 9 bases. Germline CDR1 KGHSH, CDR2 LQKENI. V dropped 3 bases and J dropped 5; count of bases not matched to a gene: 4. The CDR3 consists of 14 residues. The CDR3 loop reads CASSPVQGATEAFF. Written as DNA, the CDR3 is TGTGCCAGCTCACCCGTACAGGGGGCGACTGAAGCTTTCTTT.

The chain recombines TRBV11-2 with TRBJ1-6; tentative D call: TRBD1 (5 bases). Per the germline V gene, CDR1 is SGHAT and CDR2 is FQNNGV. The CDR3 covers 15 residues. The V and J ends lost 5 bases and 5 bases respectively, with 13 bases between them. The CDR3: CASSPGGGNNSPLHF. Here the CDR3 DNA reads TGTGCCAGCAGCCCGGGGGGGGGAAATAATTCACCCCTCCACTTT. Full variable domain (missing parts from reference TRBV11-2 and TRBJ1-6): EAGVAQSPRYKIIEKRQSVAFWCNPISGHATLYWYQQILGQGPKLLIQFQNNGVVDDSQLPKDRFSAERLKGVDSTLKIQPAKLEDSAVYLCASSPGGGNNSPLHFGNGTRLTVT.

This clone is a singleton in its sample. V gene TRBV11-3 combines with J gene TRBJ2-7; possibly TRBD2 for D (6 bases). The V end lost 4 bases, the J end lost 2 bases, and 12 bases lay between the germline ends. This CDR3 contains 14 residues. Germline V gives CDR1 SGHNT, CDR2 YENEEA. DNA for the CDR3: TGTGCCAGCAGCTCTGCGCGGGGACCCTACGAGCAGTACTTC. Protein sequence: CASSSARGPYEQYF.

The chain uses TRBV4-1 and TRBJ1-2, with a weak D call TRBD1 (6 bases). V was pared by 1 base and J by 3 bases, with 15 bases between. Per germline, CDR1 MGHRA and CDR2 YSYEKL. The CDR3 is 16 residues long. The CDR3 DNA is TGCGCCAGCAGCCAAGGGTACCGGGACACCGACTATGGCTACACCTTC. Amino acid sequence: CASSQGYRDTDYGYTF.

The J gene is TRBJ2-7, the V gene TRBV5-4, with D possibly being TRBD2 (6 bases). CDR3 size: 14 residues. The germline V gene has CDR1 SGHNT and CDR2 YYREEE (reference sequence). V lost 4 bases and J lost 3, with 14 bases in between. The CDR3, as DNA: TGTGCCAGCAGCCTACGCGGGATTGACTACGAGCAGTACGTC. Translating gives CASSLRGIDYEQYV.

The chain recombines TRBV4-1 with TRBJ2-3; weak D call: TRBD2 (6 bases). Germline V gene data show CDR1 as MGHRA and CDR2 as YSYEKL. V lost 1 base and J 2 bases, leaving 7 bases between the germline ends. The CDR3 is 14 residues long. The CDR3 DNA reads TGCGCCAGCAGCCAAGGGAGGGCCACAGATACGCAGTATTTT. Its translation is CASSQGRATDTQYF.

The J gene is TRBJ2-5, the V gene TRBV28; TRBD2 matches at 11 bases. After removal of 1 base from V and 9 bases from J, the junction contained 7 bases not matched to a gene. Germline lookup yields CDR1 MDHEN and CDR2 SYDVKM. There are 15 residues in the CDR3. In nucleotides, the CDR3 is TGTGCCAGCAGTTTATCAGTAGCGGGGGGGTCGGCCCAGTACTTC. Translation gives CASSLSVAGGSAQYF.

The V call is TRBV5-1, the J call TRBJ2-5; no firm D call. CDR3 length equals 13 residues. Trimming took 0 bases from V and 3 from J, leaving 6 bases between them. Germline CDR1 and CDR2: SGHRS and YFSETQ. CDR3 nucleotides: TGCGCCAGCAGCTTGGACGTAGAAGAGACCCAGTACTTC. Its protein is CASSLDVEETQYF.

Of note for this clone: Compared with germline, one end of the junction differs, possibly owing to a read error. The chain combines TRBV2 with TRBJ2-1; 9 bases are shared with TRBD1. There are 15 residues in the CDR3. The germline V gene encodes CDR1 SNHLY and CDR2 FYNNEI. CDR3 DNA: TGTGCCAGCAGAGAAGGACAGGGGCAGTACAATGAGCAGTTCTTC. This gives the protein CASREGQGQYNEQFF. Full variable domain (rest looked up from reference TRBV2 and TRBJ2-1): EPEVTQTPSHQVTQMGQEVILRCVPISNHLYFYWYRQILGQKVEFLVSFYNNEISEKSEIFDDQFSVERPDGSNFTLKIRSTKLEDSAMYFCASREGQGQYNEQFFGPGTRLTVL.